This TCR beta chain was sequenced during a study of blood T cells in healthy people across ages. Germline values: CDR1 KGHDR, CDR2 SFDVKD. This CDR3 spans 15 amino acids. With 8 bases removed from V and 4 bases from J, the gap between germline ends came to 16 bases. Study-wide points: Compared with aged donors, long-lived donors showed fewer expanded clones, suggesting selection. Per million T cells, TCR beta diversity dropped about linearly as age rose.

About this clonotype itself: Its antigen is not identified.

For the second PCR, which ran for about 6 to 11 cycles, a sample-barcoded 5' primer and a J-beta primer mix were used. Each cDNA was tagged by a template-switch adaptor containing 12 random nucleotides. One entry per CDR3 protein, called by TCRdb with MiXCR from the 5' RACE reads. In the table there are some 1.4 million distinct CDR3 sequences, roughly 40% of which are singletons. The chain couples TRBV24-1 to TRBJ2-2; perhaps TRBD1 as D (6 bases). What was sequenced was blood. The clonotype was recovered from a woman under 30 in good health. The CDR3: CATISRGMSTGELFF. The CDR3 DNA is TGTGCCACCATCAGCAGGGGAATGAGCACCGGGGAGCTGTTTTTT.